This T cell receptor (beta chain) was identified during a study of T cell repertoires in cytomegalovirus infection. Study overall: Indications came from public TCR beta signatures; they pointed to CMV infection and to a matching HLA type.

Points from the study as a whole: HLA-C-restricted CMV clonotypes gave the most frequent clonotype in two of eight donors. Totalled public TCR beta family frequency picked out people who carried CMV plus the relevant HLA.

With respect to this clonotype: No antigen is known for it.

TCRdb called the reads again in MiXCR, with one record for every CDR3 protein. The data hold 250,000 or so distinct CDR3 sequences, with about a sixth observed a single time. The V end was cut by 4 bases, the J end by 0 bases, with 16 bases between. The CDR3 runs 16 residues. Germline CDR1 SNHLY, CDR2 FYNNEI. The chain combines TRBV2 with TRBJ2-7; a weak D match, TRBD1 (5 bases). Material for sequencing was CD8+ T cells from PBMCs. This receptor was taken from a human donor in good health (CMV status not recorded). Some clones in this sample may be carry-over from other donors' samples. CDR3 sequence reads: CASSAPQDRLSYEQYF. For the CDR3, the DNA is TGTGCCAGCAGTGCTCCACAGGATAGGCTCTCCTACGAGCAGTACTTC.